These 4 T cell receptor beta chains came from one sample sequenced in a study. Using its own MiXCR run on the 5' RACE reads, TCRdb lists one record per CDR3 protein. Of 30,000 or so distinct CDR3 sequences in the sample, approximately 25% were seen once. The sample taken for sequencing was memory CD4+ T cells sorted from blood. Subset described: memory CD4+ T cells, CD4+CD45RO+CD25-. These receptors came from a female donor with breast cancer.

The chain employs TRBV6-1 and TRBJ2-1, with D hard to call. This CDR3 region has 13 residues. Between the trimmed V and J ends, which lost 3 bases and 3 bases, there was a span of 6 bases. Germline assignment: CDR1 MNHNS and CDR2 SASEGT. The CDR3 DNA reads TGTGCCAGCAGTGACGTTAGCTACAATGAGCAGTTCTTC. Protein product: CASSDVSYNEQFF.

As regards this clonotype: A read error may be the cause here, since a much bigger clone is one base away. CDR3 region: CAGSLATAGGSPLHF. DNA for the CDR3: TGCGCCGGCAGCTTGGCAACGGCCGGGGGATCACCCCTCCACTTT. J is TRBJ1-6 and V is TRBV5-1; the D gene is possibly TRBD1 (5 bases). The germline gives CDR1 SGHRS, CDR2 YFSETQ. The CDR3 sequence is 15 residues long. The full variable domain, completed using reference TRBV5-1 and TRBJ1-6, is KAGVTQTPRYLIKTRGQQVTLSCSPISGHRSVSWYQQTPGQGLQFLFEYFSETQRNKGNFPGRFSGRQFSNSRSEMNVSTLELGDSALYLCAGSLATAGGSPLHFGNGTRLTVT.

This chain joins TRBV13 and TRBJ2-1; no definite D call. CDR1 PRHDT and CDR2 FYEKMQ come from the germline V gene (reference sequence). V was cut by 11 bases and J by 2 bases, with 10 bases left in between. The CDR3 has 12 residues. For the CDR3, the DNA is TGTGCCTCGGGCACGACCTACAATGAGCAGTTCTTC. Its translation: CASGTTYNEQFF. Based on the CDR3 plus reference TRBV13 and TRBJ2-1, the full variable domain is AAGVIQSPRHLIKEKRETATLKCYPIPRHDTVYWYQQGPGQDPQFLISFYEKMQSDKGSIPDRFSAQQFSDYHSELNMSSLELGDSALYFCASGTTYNEQFFGPGTRLTVL.

This chain joins TRBV20-1 and TRBJ2-7; D gene unclear. The CDR3 is 13 residues long. Trimming cost V 3 bases and J 6 bases, with 15 bases left between them. CDR1 and CDR2 (germline): DFQATT, SNEGSKA (reference sequence). CDR3 residues: CSASVDPRFEQYF. CDR3 in DNA: TGCAGTGCTAGTGTGGATCCCAGGTTCGAGCAGTACTTC.